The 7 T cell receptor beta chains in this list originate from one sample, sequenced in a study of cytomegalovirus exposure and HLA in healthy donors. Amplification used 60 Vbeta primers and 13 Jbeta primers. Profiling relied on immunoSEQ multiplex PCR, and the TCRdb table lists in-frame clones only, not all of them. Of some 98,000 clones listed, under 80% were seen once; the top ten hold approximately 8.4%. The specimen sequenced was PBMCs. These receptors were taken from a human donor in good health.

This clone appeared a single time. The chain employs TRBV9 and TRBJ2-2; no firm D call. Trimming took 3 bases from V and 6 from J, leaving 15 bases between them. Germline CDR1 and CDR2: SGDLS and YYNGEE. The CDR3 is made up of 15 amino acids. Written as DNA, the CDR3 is TGTGCCAGCAGCGCCCCATCGCATACTCCCGGGGAGCTGTTTTTT. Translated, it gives CASSAPSHTPGELFF.

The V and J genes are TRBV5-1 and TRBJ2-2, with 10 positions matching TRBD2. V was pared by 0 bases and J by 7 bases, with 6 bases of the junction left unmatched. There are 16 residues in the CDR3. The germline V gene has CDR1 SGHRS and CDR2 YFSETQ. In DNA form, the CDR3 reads TGCGCCAGCAGCTTGGAAAGCGGGAGGGCCGTCGGGGAGCTGTTTTTT. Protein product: CASSLESGRAVGELFF.

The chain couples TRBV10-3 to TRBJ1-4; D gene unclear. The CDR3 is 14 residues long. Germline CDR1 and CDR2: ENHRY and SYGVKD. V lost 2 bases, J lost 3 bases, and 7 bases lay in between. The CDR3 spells CAISEPASNEKLFF. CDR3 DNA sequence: TGTGCCATCAGTGAGCCCGCGTCTAATGAAAAACTGTTTTTT.

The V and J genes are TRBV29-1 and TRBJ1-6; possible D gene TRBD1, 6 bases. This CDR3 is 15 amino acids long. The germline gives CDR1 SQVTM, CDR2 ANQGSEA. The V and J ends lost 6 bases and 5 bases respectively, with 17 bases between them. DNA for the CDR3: TGCAGCGTCGTCCTGGGGGCCGGGGATAATTCACCCCTCCACTTT. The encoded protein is CSVVLGAGDNSPLHF. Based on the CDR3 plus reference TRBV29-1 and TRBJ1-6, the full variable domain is SAVISQKPSRDICQRGTSLTIQCQVDSQVTMMFWYRQQPGQSLTLIATANQGSEATYESGFVIDKFPISRPNLTFSTLTVSNMSPEDSSIYLCSVVLGAGDNSPLHFGNGTRLTVT.

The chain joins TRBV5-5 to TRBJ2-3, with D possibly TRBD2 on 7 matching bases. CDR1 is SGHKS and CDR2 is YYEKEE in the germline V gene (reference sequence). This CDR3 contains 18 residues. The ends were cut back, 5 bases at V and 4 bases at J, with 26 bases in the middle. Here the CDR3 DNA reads TGTGCCAGCAGAATGGGGGCGGGAGCCCGAGGGTATGCAGATACGCAGTATTTT. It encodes CASRMGAGARGYADTQYF.

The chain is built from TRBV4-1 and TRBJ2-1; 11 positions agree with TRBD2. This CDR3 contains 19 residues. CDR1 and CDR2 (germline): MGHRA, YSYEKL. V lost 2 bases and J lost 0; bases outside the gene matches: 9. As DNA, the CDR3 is TGCGCCAGCAGCCAATCAACTAGCGGGGGCTTAAGCTCCTACAATGAGCAGTTCTTC. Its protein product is CASSQSTSGGLSSYNEQFF.

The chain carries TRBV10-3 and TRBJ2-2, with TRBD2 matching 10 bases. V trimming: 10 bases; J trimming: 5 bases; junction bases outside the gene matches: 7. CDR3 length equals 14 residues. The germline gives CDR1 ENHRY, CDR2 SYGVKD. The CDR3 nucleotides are TGTGCCACGAAAGGACTAGCGGAAACCGGGGAGCTGTTTTTT. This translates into CATKGLAETGELFF.